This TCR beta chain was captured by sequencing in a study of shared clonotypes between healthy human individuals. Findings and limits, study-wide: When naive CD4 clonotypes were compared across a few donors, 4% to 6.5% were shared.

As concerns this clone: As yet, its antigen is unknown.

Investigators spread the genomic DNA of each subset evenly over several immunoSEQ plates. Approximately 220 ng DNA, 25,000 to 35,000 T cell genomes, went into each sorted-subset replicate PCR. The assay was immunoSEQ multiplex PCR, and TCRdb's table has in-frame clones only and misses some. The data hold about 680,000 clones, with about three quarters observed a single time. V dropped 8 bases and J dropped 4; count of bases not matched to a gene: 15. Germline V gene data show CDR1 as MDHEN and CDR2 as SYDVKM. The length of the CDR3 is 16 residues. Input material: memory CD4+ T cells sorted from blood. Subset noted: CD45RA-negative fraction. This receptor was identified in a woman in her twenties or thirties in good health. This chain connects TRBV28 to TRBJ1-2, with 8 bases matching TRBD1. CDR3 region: CASRTSETGAGYGYTF. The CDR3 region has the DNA TGTGCCAGCCGAACCTCCGAGACAGGGGCAGGCTATGGCTACACCTTC.